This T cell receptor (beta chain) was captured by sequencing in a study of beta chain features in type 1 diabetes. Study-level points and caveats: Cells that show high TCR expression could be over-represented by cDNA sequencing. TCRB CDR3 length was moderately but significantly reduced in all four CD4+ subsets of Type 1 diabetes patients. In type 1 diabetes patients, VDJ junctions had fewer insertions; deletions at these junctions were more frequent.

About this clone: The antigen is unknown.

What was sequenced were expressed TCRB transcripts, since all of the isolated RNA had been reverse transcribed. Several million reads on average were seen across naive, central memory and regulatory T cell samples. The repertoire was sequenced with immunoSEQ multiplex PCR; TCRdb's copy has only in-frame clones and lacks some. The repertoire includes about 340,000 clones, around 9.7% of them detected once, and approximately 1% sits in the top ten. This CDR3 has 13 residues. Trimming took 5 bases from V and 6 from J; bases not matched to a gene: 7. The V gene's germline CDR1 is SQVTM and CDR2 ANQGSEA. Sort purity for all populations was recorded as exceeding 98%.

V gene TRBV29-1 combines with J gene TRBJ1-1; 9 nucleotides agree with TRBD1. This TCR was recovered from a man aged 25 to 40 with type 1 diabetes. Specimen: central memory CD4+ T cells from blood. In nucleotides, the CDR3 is TGCAGCGTTAACCGGGACAGGGCCGCTGAAGCTTTCTTT. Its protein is CSVNRDRAAEAFF.